The 26 T cell receptor beta chains below were found in one sample sequenced in a study of blood T cell repertoires in COVID-19. Clones were sequenced by immunoSEQ multiplex PCR, and TCRdb holds only the in-frame ones, with some missing. The data show around 97,000 clones, 87% seen once. Sequenced sample: peripheral blood. The receptors stem from a man aged 45-60 years in a cohort sampled during active COVID-19.

The V gene is TRBV7-8, the J gene TRBJ2-7, with a possible D match to TRBD2 (6 bases). Looked up from germline, CDR1 is SGHVS and CDR2 is FQNEAQ. V was clipped by 1 base and J by 1 base, with 14 bases between them. This CDR3 contains 16 residues. As DNA, the CDR3 is TGTGCCAGCAGCTTAGGGTTTGGGACTGTGTCCTACGAGCAGTACTTC. Its translation: CASSLGFGTVSYEQYF.

The V call is TRBV27, the J call TRBJ2-3; 7 bases align to TRBD2. CDR1 MNHEY and CDR2 SMNVEV come from the germline V gene (reference sequence). Trimming took 6 bases from V and 6 from J; bases not matched to a gene: 9. CDR3 size: 14 residues. As DNA, the CDR3 is TGTGCCAGCAGGGGACTACAACCAGGGGATACGCAGTATTTT. Its protein product is CASRGLQPGDTQYF.

This chain uses TRBV27 with TRBJ2-7; D might be TRBD2 (5 bases). Per germline, CDR1 MNHEY and CDR2 SMNVEV (reference sequence). V was trimmed by 6 bases and J by 1 base, leaving 13 bases between them. This CDR3 spans 14 amino acids. In nucleotides, the CDR3 is TGTGCCAGCAGGAAAATGGGCGGGTCCTACGAGCAGTACTTC. Its translation: CASRKMGGSYEQYF.

This clone has a handful of counts. J is TRBJ2-5 and V is TRBV7-3, with TRBD1 identical over 9 bases. J was trimmed by 4 bases and V by 0 bases; bases with no gene match: 3. The CDR3 sequence is 15 residues long. Germline assignment: CDR1 SGHTA and CDR2 FQGTGA. CDR3 sequence reads: CASSLTADRGETQYF. The CDR3 coding sequence is TGTGCCAGCAGCTTAACCGCGGACAGGGGAGAGACCCAGTACTTC. The whole variable domain, filled in from reference TRBV7-3 and TRBJ2-5, reads GAGVSQTPSNKVTEKGKYVELRCDPISGHTALYWYRQSLGQGPEFLIYFQGTGAADDSGLPNDRFFAVRPEGSVSTLKIQRTERGDSAVYLCASSLTADRGETQYFGPGTRLLVL.

The J gene is TRBJ2-7, the V gene TRBV9, with TRBD1 identical over 10 bases. Germline V gene sequence: CDR1 SGDLS, CDR2 YYNGEE. This CDR3 is built from 14 residues. J lost 6 bases, V lost 4 bases, and 7 bases had no gene match. CDR3 amino acids: CASSPGTGVIEQYF. The DNA of the CDR3 is TGTGCCAGCAGCCCCGGGACAGGGGTTATCGAGCAGTACTTC.

This chain joins TRBV29-1 and TRBJ1-1; unclear D gene. The CDR3 totals 13 residues. The germline V gene encodes CDR1 SQVTM and CDR2 ANQGSEA. V dropped 0 bases and J dropped 0 bases, with 5 bases sitting between them. The chain's CDR3 is CSVEDRMNTEAFF. For the CDR3, the DNA is TGCAGCGTTGAAGACAGAATGAACACTGAAGCTTTCTTT.

DNA of the CDR3: TGTGCCAGCAGCCCTTTACGGGGGGCCTACGAGCAGTACGTC. The encoded protein is CASSPLRGAYEQYV. The rearrangement joins TRBV7-8 to TRBJ2-7, with 7 bases lining up with TRBD2. CDR1 is SGHVS and CDR2 is FQNEAQ in the germline V gene. Unmatched junction bases numbered 6, after V lost 5 bases and J lost 2 bases. The CDR3 loop spans 14 amino acids.

The chain employs TRBV10-3 and TRBJ1-2; no clear D. CDR3 size: 12 residues. Trimming removed 8 bases at V and 2 bases at J, with 9 bases between. CDR1 is ENHRY and CDR2 is SYGVKD in the germline V gene. CDR3 in amino acids: CAIENENYGYTF. Written as DNA, the CDR3 is TGTGCCATCGAAAATGAGAACTATGGCTACACCTTC.

The chain is built from TRBV5-6 and TRBJ2-7; D is uncertain. The length of the CDR3 is 12 residues. Germline V gene data show CDR1 as SGHDT and CDR2 as YYEEEE. Deletions cut 4 bases from V and 2 bases from J, with 7 bases between. The CDR3 region has the DNA TGTGCCAGCAGCCGCGAAACCTACGAGCAGTACGTC. Translating gives CASSRETYEQYV.

The CDR3 coding sequence is TGTGCCAGTAGTATCTATCCCACGACACAAGAGACCCAGTACTTC. Residues: CASSIYPTTQETQYF. The rearrangement links TRBV19 to TRBJ2-5; the D is unclear. The CDR3 is 15 amino acids. Germline-derived CDR1 and CDR2 are LNHDA and SQIVND (reference sequence). Trimming stripped 3 bases from V and 2 bases from J, with 13 bases between.

V is TRBV18 and J is TRBJ2-3; 12 nucleotides line up with TRBD2. The CDR3 is 17 residues long. With 3 bases clipped from V and 5 bases from J, the junction kept 9 bases outside the gene matches. Germline V gives CDR1 KGHSH, CDR2 LQKENI. CDR3 loop: CASSPFGSGLAGDTQYF. For the CDR3, the DNA is TGTGCCAGCTCACCTTTCGGTTCGGGACTAGCGGGAGATACGCAGTATTTT.

The chain joins TRBV6-5 to TRBJ1-1, with a weak D call TRBD1 (6 bases). CDR1 and CDR2 (germline): MNHEY, SVGAGI. The V end was cut by 5 bases, the J end by 1 base, with 11 bases between. The CDR3 sequence is 14 residues long. The CDR3 DNA reads as TGTGCCAGCAGTCTACAGGGATCGAACACTGAAGCTTTCTTT. This sequence encodes CASSLQGSNTEAFF.

This chain links TRBV15 with TRBJ2-7, with 7 bases identical to TRBD2. The CDR3 extends over 15 amino acids. Unmatched junction bases numbered 10, after V lost 6 bases and J lost 2 bases. From germline, CDR1 is LNHNV and CDR2 YYDKDF (reference sequence). CDR3 sequence: CATRLQRGGTYEQYF. Written as DNA, the CDR3 is TGTGCCACCAGGTTACAGCGGGGCGGGACCTACGAGCAGTACTTC.

The chain employs TRBV4-1 and TRBJ2-5; 9 bases fit TRBD2. The CDR3 totals 16 residues. V shed 4 bases and J 2 bases; nucleotides not matched to a gene: 8. Per the germline V gene, CDR1 is MGHRA and CDR2 is YSYEKL. CDR3 coding DNA: TGCGCCAGCAGCCTGGGGGCTAGCGGGGCTCAAGAGACCCAGTACTTC. Its translation: CASSLGASGAQETQYF.

This rearrangement joins TRBV28 to TRBJ1-2, with 8 bases matching TRBD1. Losses at the gene ends were 1 base for V and 7 bases for J; bases not matched to a gene: 5. This CDR3 contains 14 residues. The germline V gene has CDR1 MDHEN and CDR2 SYDVKM. Written as DNA, the CDR3 is TGTGCCAGCAGTTTATACGGGACAGGACGTGGCTACACCTTC. Translated: CASSLYGTGRGYTF.

The genes are TRBV5-6 and TRBJ2-3; 8 nucleotides line up with TRBD1. The CDR3 has 16 residues. CDR1 is SGHDT and CDR2 is YYEEEE in the germline V gene. V lost 0 bases, J lost 3 bases, and 6 bases stayed unmatched. CDR3 in DNA: TGTGCCAGCAGCTTGGCGACAGGGGATTTGACAGATACGCAGTATTTT. It translates to CASSLATGDLTDTQYF.

The rearrangement joins TRBV14 to TRBJ1-3, with D unclear. CDR1 is SGHDN, CDR2 FVKESK, per germline. The CDR3 length is 14 residues. V was trimmed by 2 bases and J by 4 bases, leaving 9 bases between them. CDR3 sequence reads: CASSQRSAGNTIYF. DNA for the CDR3: TGTGCCAGCAGCCAACGCAGTGCAGGAAACACCATATATTTT.

V usage is TRBV5-4 and J usage is TRBJ1-2; 8 bases are shared with TRBD1. The ends lost 1 base at V and 7 bases at J; junction bases unmatched: 12. The CDR3 totals 16 residues. Germline assignment: CDR1 SGHNT and CDR2 YYREEE (reference sequence). The CDR3 DNA reads as TGTGCCAGCAGCTTGTCTTTCGGACAGGGCTGGGGTGGCTACACCTTC. Residues: CASSLSFGQGWGGYTF.

V gene TRBV11-2 combines with J gene TRBJ2-3; the D is unclear. CDR3 length: 11 residues. Trimming took 5 bases from V and 7 from J, leaving 7 bases between them. Germline V gene data show CDR1 as SGHAT and CDR2 as FQNNGV. The CDR3 nucleotides are TGTGCCAGCAGCCTCCCTCATACGCAGTATTTT. Its protein is CASSLPHTQYF.

The chain links TRBV4-2 to TRBJ1-1; 8 bases agree with TRBD1. Germline V gene data show CDR1 as LGHNA and CDR2 as YNFKEQ. V was pared by 0 bases and J by 5 bases, with 5 bases of the junction left unmatched. The CDR3 length is 15 residues. Here the CDR3 DNA reads TGTGCCAGCAGCCAAGATGGACAGGGAGCTACTGAAGCTTTCTTT. Protein: CASSQDGQGATEAFF.

The chain uses TRBV6-5 and TRBJ2-2; TRBD2 matches 10 bases. This CDR3 has 15 residues. V was clipped by 7 bases and J by 2 bases; unmatched bases: 4. The germline V gene has CDR1 MNHEY and CDR2 SVGAGI. CDR3: CASTSSGGNTGELFF. The CDR3 DNA reads as TGTGCCAGCACTTCTAGCGGGGGTAACACCGGGGAGCTGTTTTTT.

The chain links TRBV5-1 to TRBJ2-5; tentatively, D is TRBD2 (6 bases). There are 16 residues in the CDR3. CDR1 is SGHRS, CDR2 YFSETQ, per germline. Trimming removed 1 base from V and 4 bases from J, with 17 bases in between. CDR3 sequence: CASSLSGTAGGETQYF. The CDR3 region has the DNA TGCGCCAGCAGCTTGTCCGGGACTGCCGGCGGAGAGACCCAGTACTTC.

The chain couples TRBV2 to TRBJ1-4; 7 bases fit TRBD1. Trimming cost V 7 bases and J 5 bases; bases outside gene matches: 4. This CDR3 has 13 amino acids. CDR1 and CDR2 from the germline V gene are SNHLY and FYNNEI. CDR3 sequence reads: CASMWDSNEKLFF. CDR3 nucleotides: TGTGCCAGCATGTGGGACAGCAATGAAAAACTGTTTTTT.

The chain has TRBV5-4 and TRBJ1-2, with no clear D. Germline loops: CDR1 SGHNT, CDR2 YYREEE (reference sequence). Trimming pared 0 bases from V and 6 bases from J, leaving 9 bases between. The CDR3 loop spans 13 amino acids. CDR3 sequence (DNA): TGTGCCAGCAGCTTGGCCAGGTCGGATGGCTACACCTTC. Its protein product is CASSLARSDGYTF.

The chain links TRBV5-5 to TRBJ1-2; 10 positions agree with TRBD1. The V and J ends lost 0 bases and 13 bases, in that order; junction bases with no gene match: 12. Germline assignment: CDR1 SGHKS and CDR2 YYEKEE (reference sequence). The CDR3 is made up of 15 amino acids. The CDR3 nucleotides read TGTGCCAGCAGCTTGGGTGGTTCCGGGACAGGGGCTGCCACCTTC. Protein: CASSLGGSGTGAATF.

V gene TRBV5-4 combines with J gene TRBJ1-5; D is undetermined. Germline loops: CDR1 SGHNT, CDR2 YYREEE (reference sequence). The CDR3 sequence is 15 residues long. V was clipped by 2 bases and J by 5 bases, with 14 bases between them. The CDR3, as DNA: TGTGCCAGCAGCTTTGCCCTACCTAGTGATCAGCCCCAGCATTTT. It encodes CASSFALPSDQPQHF. The variable domain in full, with the rest retrieved from reference TRBV5-4 and TRBJ1-5, is ETGVTQSPTHLIKTRGQQVTLRCSSQSGHNTVSWYQQALGQGPQFIFQYYREEENGRGNFPPRFSGLQFPNYSSELNVNALELDDSALYLCASSFALPSDQPQHFGDGTRLSIL.